This is a list of T cell receptor beta chains from one sample in a study of cytomegalovirus exposure and HLA in healthy donors. Here immunoSEQ multiplex PCR was the method, and the copy in TCRdb shows in-frame clones only, minus some. The profile shows about 160,000 clones, over 70% of them singletons. Specimen: PBMCs. The receptor source for this set is a man aged 50-60 years in good health and CMV-seropositive. The CDR3 runs from the conserved cysteine through the conserved F or W. The D gene is left open where the match is weak. Some rows mark clone size as missing; the rest say once, few, many or name a class of expanded clone.

j_gene,abundance,v_gene,d_gene,CDR3nt,CDR3aa
TRBJ2-2,-,TRBV30,-,TGTGCCTGGAGTGTTTGGGGCCCTAGCGCCGGGGAGCTGTTTTTT,CAWSVWGPSAGELFF
TRBJ2-1,-,TRBV5-5,TRBD2,TGTGCCAGCAGCTTGGGACTAGCGGGAGTCAATGAGCAGTTCTTC,CASSLGLAGVNEQFF
TRBJ1-3,few,TRBV9,TRBD1,TGTGCCAGCAGCGGAGGGGCCCGAGGGGGCTACTCTGGAAACACCATATATTTT,CASSGGARGGYSGNTIYF
TRBJ1-3,-,TRBV5-8,-,TGTGCCAGCAGCTCAGGACTGTTCTCTGGAAACACCATATATTTT,CASSSGLFSGNTIYF
TRBJ2-3,-,TRBV11-2,-,TGTGCCAGCAACTCCTTGTCTAGCACAGATACGCAGTATTTT,CASNSLSSTDTQYF
TRBJ2-1,-,TRBV5-1,-,TGCGCCAGCAGCTTGGTTGCGGGTAGCTCCTACAATGAGCAGTTCTTC,CASSLVAGSSYNEQFF
TRBJ1-2,-,TRBV28,TRBD1,TGTGCCATCATTTCGGGACAGGGCGGTGGCTACACCTTC,CAIISGQGGGYTF
TRBJ2-1,-,TRBV11-3,TRBD2,TGTGCCAGCAGCTTAGATAGCGGGAGGTGGAACAATGAGCAGTTCTTC,CASSLDSGRWNNEQFF
TRBJ2-7,-,TRBV5-1,-,TGCGCCAGCAGCTTGGCCGCAGGGTACGAGCAGTACTTC,CASSLAAGYEQYF
TRBJ2-5,-,TRBV9,TRBD2,TGTGCCAGCAGCCGGACCGGGACTAGCGTTGAGACCCAGTACTTC,CASSRTGTSVETQYF
TRBJ2-1,-,TRBV28,-,TGTGCCAGCAGTTTACGGGGATCTGAGCAGTTCTTC,CASSLRGSEQFF
TRBJ2-1,-,TRBV28,TRBD2,TGTGCCAGCAGTCAAACGGGACTAGCGGGAAACAATGAGCAGTTCTTC,CASSQTGLAGNNEQFF
TRBJ2-2,-,TRBV7-2,TRBD2,TGTGCCAGCAGCTGGGGGCTAGCGGGGGGGTTCGGCGGGGAGCTGTTTTTT,CASSWGLAGGFGGELFF
TRBJ1-1,-,TRBV30,-,TGTGCCTGGAGTGCTATCCGGACAGCCGAGTCTTTCTTT,CAWSAIRTAESFF
TRBJ2-7,once,TRBV6-6,TRBD1,TGTGCCAGCACCAGCGACAGGGGAGGCTACGAGCAGTACTTC,CASTSDRGGYEQYF
TRBJ1-5,few,TRBV6-5,TRBD1,TGTGCCAGCAGCCCCGACAGGGGAGGCAATCAGCCCCAGCATTTT,CASSPDRGGNQPQHF
TRBJ2-2,once,TRBV7-3,-,TGTGCCAGCAGCCCTGTAGCTCTCGCGAACACCGGGGAGCTGTTTTTT,CASSPVALANTGELFF
TRBJ2-6,-,TRBV28,TRBD1,TGTGCCAGCAGTTTATTGACAGGGACGGCCAACGTCCTGACTTTC,CASSLLTGTANVLTF
TRBJ1-2,-,TRBV4-1,-,TGCGCCAGCAGCCAACCCCGGGACAAAAAAATCTATGGCTACACCTTC,CASSQPRDKKIYGYTF
TRBJ2-7,-,TRBV7-6,TRBD1,TGTGCCAGCAGCTACCGCTCTGGGACAGTTCACGAGCAGTACTTC,CASSYRSGTVHEQYF
TRBJ2-1,-,TRBV5-4,TRBD2,TGTGCCAGCAGCCCCAGACTAGCGGGGTACAATGAGCAGTTCTTC,CASSPRLAGYNEQFF
TRBJ2-7,-,TRBV11-2,-,TGTGCCAGCAGCTTAGAAGTAGGGACATCCCTCTACGAGCAGTACTTC,CASSLEVGTSLYEQYF
TRBJ1-2,-,TRBV6-5,-,TGTGCCAGCAGGACCCAGGCATATGGCTACACCTTC,CASRTQAYGYTF
TRBJ2-7,-,TRBV7-3,-,TGTGCCAGCAGCTTAAGGGGAGTATCGGAGCAGTACTTC,CASSLRGVSEQYF
TRBJ2-5,-,TRBV11-3,-,TGTGCCAGCAGCCGCGGGTTTGGGCCGCAAGAGACCCAGTACTTC,CASSRGFGPQETQYF
TRBJ2-4,-,TRBV11-2,-,TGTGCCAGCAGCTTAGGAGTAAACCTAGCCAAAAACATTCAGTACTTC,CASSLGVNLAKNIQYF
TRBJ1-5,-,TRBV21-1,-,TGTGCCAGCAGCAAAGCTAAGACAGGGACTTTCGGTCAGCCCCAGCATTTT,CASSKAKTGTFGQPQHF
TRBJ1-1,-,TRBV29-1,-,TGCAGCGTAGGACAGAGGAACACTGAAGCTTTCTTT,CSVGQRNTEAFF
TRBJ2-2,-,TRBV5-1,-,TGCGCCAGCAGCCAATTTGAGGTTAACACCGGGGAGCTGTTTTTT,CASSQFEVNTGELFF
TRBJ1-4,few,TRBV7-6,TRBD1,TGTGCCAGCAGCTTAGCTTACAGGGGATCAACTAATGAAAAACTGTTTTTT,CASSLAYRGSTNEKLFF
TRBJ2-1,-,TRBV29-1,TRBD2,TGCAGCGTTGGAGGCGGGGGCTCCTACAATGAGCAGTTCTTC,CSVGGGGSYNEQFF
TRBJ2-7,few,TRBV18,TRBD1,TGTGCCAGCTCACCACCCCCGCGACAGGGTGAGCCCCTGGGAGAGCAGTACTTC,CASSPPPRQGEPLGEQYF
TRBJ2-7,-,TRBV6-5,TRBD2,TGTGCCAGCAGGGCGGGACTAGCGTCCTACGAGCAGTACTTC,CASRAGLASYEQYF
TRBJ2-3,-,TRBV7-2,-,TGTGCCAGCAGCCGGAGCACAGATACGCAGTATTTT,CASSRSTDTQYF